This is a list of T cell receptor beta chains from one sample in a study of blood T cells in healthy people across ages. Each CDR3 protein gets one entry after TCRdb re-called the 5' RACE reads with MiXCR. The sample shows 1 million to 1.2 million distinct CDR3 sequences, approximately 38% of them seen only once. The sample was blood. The receptors were gathered from a man between 18 and 35 years old in good health. Each CDR3 is given without its conserved first and last residue. Clone size is shown for a subset of rows, as once, few, many or a class of expanded clone.

v_gene | abundance | CDR3aa
TRBV29-1 | many | SGQTSTDTQY
TRBV7-9 | few | ASSLGVSGFGEKLF
TRBV14 | NA | ASSHQGEQETQY
TRBV27 | NA | ASSFAPNEQY
TRBV11-2 | few | ASTLGDYEQY
TRBV6-5 | NA | ASSHISTGGYRGYT
TRBV20-1 | NA | SARRSSGGAYADTQY
TRBV4-3 | once | ASSQDRLYNEQY
TRBV20-1 | NA | SIQTGYGTEAF
TRBV3-1 | few | ASSQAPGTGKNEQY
TRBV20-1 | few | SARDSGAGRRGNYGYT
TRBV3-1 | NA | AGSQDQGGYEQF
TRBV29-1 | NA | SVEGTPADTDTQY
TRBV20-1 | few | SARVQGGEKTQY
TRBV10-3 | many | AISEGPDLNYGYT
TRBV6-2/TRBV6-3 | few | ASSYSKVGNEQF
TRBV9 | NA | ASSVETGMNTEAF